This T cell receptor (beta chain) was captured by sequencing in a study of blood T cell repertoires in COVID-19. Study summary: Italy, Spain and the United States were the sources of the convalescent and acute COVID-19 samples. T cells, B-cell-depleted T cells, or PBMCs provided the cDNA or gDNA that served as material.

The V end lost 6 bases, the J end lost 8 bases, and 19 bases lay between the germline ends. Germline loops: CDR1 MDHEN, CDR2 SYDVKM. The CDR3 extends over 14 amino acids. Authors' analysis steps: Amplified reference gene primers provided the basis for estimating nucleated cell counts. Generated by immunoSEQ multiplex PCR, the TCRdb table keeps only in-frame clones and is missing some. The DNA was the basis for D and trimming; V, J and clone size are from that table. The top ten hold roughly 7.4% of the sample, which has 20,000 to 30,000 clones, roughly nine tenths seen once. The TCR comes from a human donor in a cohort sampled during active COVID-19. This chain links TRBV28 with TRBJ2-5; tentatively, D is TRBD1 (5 bases). Source material: peripheral blood. In DNA form, the CDR3 reads TGTGCCAGCAGGACAGTACCCATTCAGGGAACCCAGTACTTC. Its protein product is CASRTVPIQGTQYF.